The 5 T cell receptor beta chains in this list originate from one sample, sequenced in a study of cytotoxic CD8 clonotypes in ibrutinib-treated CLL. The repertoire was sequenced with immunoSEQ multiplex PCR; TCRdb's copy has only in-frame clones and lacks some. The sample records 85,000 or so clones, around 79% being singletons. Sequencing used PBMCs, obtained after 12 months of ibrutinib treatment. These receptors all come from a human donor with chronic lymphocytic leukemia.

J is TRBJ2-7 and V is TRBV4-3; 9 bases are shared with TRBD2. J was trimmed by 6 bases and V by 1 base; bases with no gene match: 7. Germline lookup yields CDR1 LGHNA and CDR2 YSLEER. This CDR3 spans 15 amino acids. In nucleotides, the CDR3 is TGCGCCAGCAGCCAAGGGGGCGGGGGGGCCAGCGAGCAGTACTTC. Amino acid sequence: CASSQGGGGASEQYF.

The chain uses TRBV7-2 and TRBJ2-7; 11 bases are a match to TRBD2. Germline CDR1 SGHTA, CDR2 FQGNSA. The V gene end was trimmed by 5 bases and the J gene end by 2 bases; junction bases not matched to a gene: 2. CDR3 length: 14 amino acids. CDR3 residues: CASSPLAGAYEQYF. The CDR3, as DNA: TGTGCCAGCAGCCCACTAGCGGGAGCCTACGAGCAGTACTTC.

The chain links TRBV9 to TRBJ1-2, with D uncertain. The V gene lost 3 bases and the J gene lost 8 bases, with 11 bases spanning the gap. Per germline, CDR1 SGDLS and CDR2 YYNGEE. CDR3 length: 12 amino acids. The DNA of the CDR3 is TGTGCCAGCAGCGGTCGGGCCCTCGGCTACACCTTC. Encoded protein: CASSGRALGYTF. The full variable domain, completed using reference TRBV9 and TRBJ1-2, is DSGVTQTPKHLITATGQRVTLRCSPRSGDLSVYWYQQSLDQGLQFLIQYYNGEERAKGNILERFSAQQFPDLHSELNLSSLELGDSALYFCASSGRALGYTFGSGTRLTVV.

This clone was seen many times. V usage is TRBV11-2 and J usage is TRBJ2-7, with D maybe TRBD2 (5 bases). The CDR3 runs 13 residues. Trimming pared 6 bases from V and 4 bases from J, leaving 13 bases between. The germline CDR1 and CDR2 sequences are SGHAT and FQNNGV. The CDR3: CASSTRSGYEQYF. The CDR3 coding sequence is TGTGCCAGCAGTACTAGGTCAGGTTACGAGCAGTACTTC.

This clone was seen once. This rearrangement joins TRBV18 to TRBJ2-3; possible D gene TRBD1, 6 bases. V gave up 2 bases and J gave up 5 bases, with 17 bases separating them. The CDR3 extends over 16 amino acids. In germline, CDR1 is KGHSH, CDR2 LQKENI. The CDR3 is CASSPYGGNRGDTQYF. The CDR3 coding sequence is TGTGCCAGCTCACCATATGGGGGCAATCGTGGAGATACGCAGTATTTT.